This T cell receptor (beta chain) stems from a study of CD4+ T cells in melanoma. Study findings and constraints: In melanoma, neoantigen-specific CD4+ T cells reportedly differed in differentiation state. A reported correlation linked neoantigen-specific CD4+ T cells to CD8+, macrophage and B cell function.

V shed 1 base and J 5 bases; nucleotides not matched to a gene: 7. CDR1 is SGHVS and CDR2 is FNYEAQ in the germline V gene. CDR3 length: 15 amino acids. TCRdb keeps only in-frame clones here, not all; method: immunoSEQ multiplex PCR. The sample lists roughly 12,000 clones; 66% were seen once. This clone was observed a few times. Antigen: not known. The source of this sequence is a human donor with melanoma. The sequenced material came from cells from a culture (not recorded whether cultured in vitro). The V gene is TRBV7-6, the J gene TRBJ2-7; the match to TRBD2 covers 8 bases. The CDR3 sequence: CASSLEAGGGNEQYF. The CDR3 region has the DNA TGTGCCAGCAGCTTAGAGGCGGGGGGCGGGAACGAGCAGTACTTC. Full variable domain (outside the CDR3, taken from reference TRBV7-6 and TRBJ2-7): GAGVSQSPRYKVTKRGQDVALRCDPISGHVSLYWYRQALGQGPEFLTYFNYEAQQDKSGLPNDRFSAERPEGSISTLTIQRTEQRDSAMYRCASSLEAGGGNEQYFGPGTRLTVT.